This T cell receptor (beta chain) was identified during a study of human T cells and chemical hapten exposure. Background on the study: Patches that contained 0.01% DPC were applied to the upper back and read at 6 days.

Only a few counts were recorded for this clonotype. Its cognate antigen is unknown. Time point defined: pre-sensitization, week 0. This sample's treatment: therapeutic diphenylcyclopropenone sensitization with weekly scalp DPC. Someone pulled total RNA out of unfractionated whole blood. The study drew its donors from alopecia patients who were 18 to 70 years old and suitable for DPC. Whole-study findings and limits: The number of TCRs above 1 in 1000 frequency did not change after DPC sensitization.

This CDR3 is 15 amino acids long. The V end lost 1 base, the J end lost 5 bases, and 11 bases lay between the germline ends. The germline V gene encodes CDR1 SGHTA and CDR2 FQGNSA. Via MiXCR, TCRdb re-called the RACE reads, giving one row per CDR3 protein. The sample lists some 49,000 distinct CDR3 sequences, roughly a tenth occurring once. This chain joins TRBV7-2 and TRBJ1-4; D is undetermined. This sequence was found in a woman aged 25 to 39 with alopecia areata. Some clones in this sample may be carry-over from other donors' samples. The sequencing used whole blood, collected in connection with sensitization to the hapten diphenylcyclopropenone (DPC). The CDR3 sequence: CASSLDQSVNEKLFF. CDR3 coding DNA: TGTGCCAGCAGCTTAGACCAGTCGGTGAATGAAAAACTGTTTTTT.